This T cell receptor (beta chain) came from a study of T cell responses to AZD1222 COVID-19 vaccine. Study-wide results and caveats: After the peak T cell response, and only then, were repertoires sampled. Per reports, nearly half of all spike-specific TCRs target regions that are unmutated in variants. Among the donors, most were white British and more were female, and clonal diversity was possibly underestimated.

TCRdb's table, derived via immunoSEQ multiplex PCR, lists solely in-frame clones and lacks some. There are roughly 110,000 clones in the sample; roughly 88% occur only once, and approximately 5% lies in the top ten. In germline, CDR1 is DFQATT, CDR2 SNEGSKA (reference sequence). This CDR3 is 13 amino acids long. Trimming took off 3 bases at V and 3 bases at J, with 9 bases between the two ends. This clone appeared once. Its target is not known. The receptor was derived from an adult in good health. The chain employs TRBV20-1 and TRBJ1-3; D perhaps matches TRBD1 (5 bases). This specimen was peripheral blood, taken on day 0 of AZD1222 vaccination. Here the CDR3 DNA reads TGCAGTGCTAGTCGACAGCTTGGAAACACCATATATTTT. It encodes CSASRQLGNTIYF.